Listed here are 25 T cell receptor beta chains from one sample, sequenced in a study of response to subunit inactivated influenza vaccine. TCRdb re-called the RT-PCR reads through MiXCR, storing one row per CDR3 protein. The data show about 780,000 distinct CDR3 sequences, 18% seen once. Sample: PBMCs from blood, taken roughly 5 days after vaccination. The origin of the receptors is a man aged 50-59 years who received an inactivated influenza vaccine.

The table lists this clonotype with many counts. V is TRBV7-6 and J is TRBJ2-1; no firm D call. V lost 1 base to trimming and J lost 0 bases, with 7 bases between them. The CDR3 runs to 15 residues. The germline V gene encodes CDR1 SGHVS and CDR2 FNYEAQ. DNA of the CDR3: TGTGCCAGCAGCTTAGACAGTCTCTCCTACAATGAGCAGTTCTTC. Encoded protein: CASSLDSLSYNEQFF.

J is TRBJ2-5 and V is TRBV12-3 or TRBV12-4; D uncertain. V shed 5 bases and J shed 2 bases, with 9 bases lying between them. The CDR3 consists of 13 residues. CDR3 in DNA: TGTGCCAGCAGTGCGATCCTGCAAGAGACCCAGTACTTC. Translating gives CASSAILQETQYF.

Remarks on this clonotype: A much more abundant neighbour one base away suggests this may be a read error. V gene TRBV5-1 combines with J gene TRBJ2-2, with 11 positions matching TRBD2. Germline V gene lookup returns CDR1 SGHRS and CDR2 YFSETQ. The CDR3 extends over 14 amino acids. CDR3 residues: CASRTSGNAGELFF. DNA for the CDR3: TGCGCCAGCAGGACTAGCGGGAACGCCGGGGAGCTGTTTTTT.

The rearrangement joins TRBV12-3 or TRBV12-4 to TRBJ2-1; weak D call: TRBD2 (6 bases). Trimming pared 6 bases from V and 2 bases from J, leaving 14 bases between. The CDR3 length is 15 residues. The CDR3 region has the DNA TGTGCCAGCAGGGCGATGGAGGGTGCCTACAATGAGCAGTTCTTC. Amino acid sequence: CASRAMEGAYNEQFF.

Only a few counts were recorded for this clonotype. V usage is TRBV20-1 and J usage is TRBJ2-2; tentatively, D is TRBD1 or TRBD2 (5 bases each). Germline lookup yields CDR1 DFQATT and CDR2 SNEGSKA (reference sequence). The CDR3 length is 14 residues. V was pared by 5 bases and J by 7 bases, with 17 bases between. The CDR3 loop reads CSAYSGTRGGELFF. CDR3 sequence (DNA): TGCAGTGCTTACTCCGGGACCCGGGGCGGGGAGCTGTTTTTT.

Many counts were recorded for this clonotype. This CDR3 is CASSVGQGKGEQYF. DNA for the CDR3: TGTGCCAGCAGCGTAGGACAGGGTAAGGGCGAGCAGTACTTC. V gene TRBV5-4 combines with J gene TRBJ2-7, with 8 nucleotides matching TRBD1. Germline V lookup: CDR1 SGHNT, CDR2 YYREEE (reference sequence). The CDR3 has 14 residues. V lost 4 bases and J lost 6; bases outside the gene matches: 9.

This clonotype was detected a few times. The rearrangement joins TRBV5-5 to TRBJ2-7, with D unresolved. Between the trimmed V and J ends, which lost 3 bases and 6 bases, there was a span of 16 bases. CDR3 size: 14 residues. CDR1 is SGHKS, CDR2 YYEKEE, per germline (reference sequence). CDR3 nucleotide sequence: TGTGCCAGCAGCTCCCCTCTCAAATCCCTCGAGCAGTACTTC. As protein: CASSSPLKSLEQYF. The full variable domain, rest sourced from reference TRBV5-5 and TRBJ2-7, is DAGVTQSPTHLIKTRGQQVTLRCSPISGHKSVSWYQQVLGQGPQFIFQYYEKEERGRGNFPDRFSARQFPNYSSELNVNALLLGDSALYLCASSSPLKSLEQYFGPGTRLTVT.

This clonotype was found a few times. V gene TRBV15 combines with J gene TRBJ2-3; TRBD2 matches at 11 bases. With 2 bases clipped from V and 4 bases from J, the junction kept 2 bases outside the gene matches. Germline V gene sequence: CDR1 LNHNV, CDR2 YYDKDF (reference sequence). The CDR3 is 15 residues long. The CDR3 coding sequence is TGTGCCACCAGCAGACGTAGCGGGGGGGCAGATACGCAGTATTTT. This encodes CATSRRSGGADTQYF.

This clonotype has just a few counts. J is TRBJ1-1 and V is TRBV5-1; D possibly corresponds to TRBD1 (5 bases). Trimming removed 5 bases at V and 1 base at J, with 9 bases between. The CDR3 contains 13 residues. Germline CDR1 and CDR2: SGHRS and YFSETQ. The CDR3 sequence: CASSTGANTEAFF. DNA for the CDR3: TGCGCCAGCAGTACCGGGGCGAACACTGAAGCTTTCTTT.

This sequence joins TRBV7-9 and TRBJ1-4, with D possibly TRBD1 on 6 matching bases. Trimming removed 1 base at V and 7 bases at J, with 13 bases between. Germline V gene sequence: CDR1 SEHNR, CDR2 FQNEAQ (reference sequence). The CDR3 consists of 15 residues. CDR3 sequence: CASSLGGTGIEKLFF. The CDR3 region has the DNA TGTGCCAGCAGCTTAGGGGGTACAGGGATTGAAAAACTGTTTTTT.

This chain uses TRBV29-1 with TRBJ2-7, with 7 bases fitting TRBD1. Germline V gives CDR1 SQVTM, CDR2 ANQGSEA. Trimming cost V 4 bases and J 0 bases; bases outside gene matches: 3. CDR3 length: 13 amino acids. The CDR3, as DNA: TGCAGCGTTGGACAGGGTAGCTCCTACGAGCAGTACTTC. Amino acids: CSVGQGSSYEQYF.

The CDR3 region has the DNA TGTGCCAGCAGCCAAGATATGGCTCTCGAGCAGTACTTC. Translating it yields CASSQDMALEQYF. V is TRBV4-2 and J is TRBJ2-7; D is unclear. The CDR3 loop spans 13 amino acids. With 0 bases removed from V and 6 bases from J, the gap between germline ends came to 9 bases. In germline, CDR1 is LGHNA, CDR2 YNFKEQ.

V and J are TRBV28 and TRBJ2-6; no clear D. There are 17 residues in the CDR3. The V gene lost 6 bases and the J gene lost 3 bases, with 18 bases spanning the gap. Germline CDR1 reads MDHEN; CDR2 reads SYDVKM. This CDR3 reads CASSNILLGNGANVLTF. DNA for the CDR3: TGTGCCAGCAGCAACATCTTGCTGGGGAATGGGGCCAACGTCCTGACTTTC. Supplemented by reference TRBV28 and TRBJ2-6, the full variable domain reads DVKVTQSSRYLVKRTGEKVFLECVQDMDHENMFWYRQDPGLGLRLIYFSYDVKMKEKGDIPEGYSVSREKKERFSLILESASTNQTSMYLCASSNILLGNGANVLTFGAGSRLTVL.

This clonotype occurred a few times. The chain couples TRBV6-1 to TRBJ1-1; 10 bases fit TRBD1. This CDR3 contains 18 residues. With V trimmed by 6 bases and J by 4 bases, 17 bases remained unmatched. CDR1 and CDR2 from the germline V gene are MNHNS and SASEGT. The CDR3 protein is CASRKQPGQGLGITEAFF. CDR3 DNA: TGTGCCAGCAGAAAACAACCGGGACAGGGGTTAGGAATCACTGAAGCTTTCTTT.

The chain carries TRBV5-6 and TRBJ2-5; a weak D match, TRBD1 (6 bases). The CDR3 contains 13 residues. The germline V gene encodes CDR1 SGHDT and CDR2 YYEEEE. The V end was cut by 4 bases, the J end by 3 bases, with 10 bases between. CDR3 nucleotides: TGTGCCAGCAGCCCCGCAGGGGAAGAGACCCAGTACTTC. Protein product: CASSPAGEETQYF.

This clonotype was observed a handful of times. The chain couples TRBV5-1 to TRBJ2-3, with D unresolved. This CDR3 has 14 residues. Germline CDR1 and CDR2: SGHRS and YFSETQ. V lost 0 bases, J lost 5 bases, and 10 bases lay in between. The DNA for the CDR3 is TGCGCCAGCAGCTTGGAATCCTCACGAGATACGCAGTATTTT. Protein sequence: CASSLESSRDTQYF.

The V and J genes are TRBV7-9 and TRBJ2-4, with TRBD1 as a possible D gene (5 bases). The CDR3 runs to 14 residues. The V end lost 3 bases, the J end lost 8 bases, and 14 bases lay between the germline ends. The germline gives CDR1 SEHNR, CDR2 FQNEAQ (reference sequence). CDR3 sequence: CASSFGQGGDIQYF. The DNA of the CDR3 is TGTGCCAGCAGCTTCGGGCAGGGTGGGGACATTCAGTACTTC.

The rearrangement links TRBV7-2 to TRBJ2-7, with D possibly TRBD1 on 6 matching bases. The V end was cut by 1 base, the J end by 4 bases, with 11 bases between. The CDR3 runs to 14 residues. Germline CDR1 reads SGHTA; CDR2 reads FQGNSA. The CDR3 coding sequence is TGTGCCAGCAGCTTAGACAGGGAGAATTACGAGCAGTACTTC. Amino acids: CASSLDRENYEQYF.

This clonotype was observed a handful of times. V usage is TRBV20-1 and J usage is TRBJ1-5; D ambiguous. This CDR3 region has 16 residues. CDR1 and CDR2 from the germline V gene are DFQATT and SNEGSKA (reference sequence). With 0 bases removed from V and 2 bases from J, the gap between germline ends came to 14 bases. Written as DNA, the CDR3 is TGCAGTGCTAGAGATGAGGGTCTTCGGGGCAATCAGCCCCAGCATTTT. Protein product: CSARDEGLRGNQPQHF.

This rearrangement joins TRBV20-1 to TRBJ2-7; D remains ambiguous. Germline V gives CDR1 DFQATT, CDR2 SNEGSKA (reference sequence). V lost 5 bases, J lost 7 bases, and 18 bases lay in between. The CDR3 has 13 amino acids. The CDR3 DNA sequence: TGCAGTGCTGTCCAGATACTTAGTGGGGAGCAGTACTTC. It yields the protein CSAVQILSGEQYF.

The genes are TRBV3-1 and TRBJ2-2; 11 nucleotides match TRBD2. The CDR3 totals 16 residues. In germline, CDR1 is LGHDT, CDR2 YNNKEL (reference sequence). The ends lost 1 base at V and 4 bases at J; junction bases unmatched: 2. CDR3 sequence (DNA): TGTGCCAGCAGCCAAGCCGGGACTAGCGGCACCGGGGAGCTGTTTTTT. Amino acids: CASSQAGTSGTGELFF.

The V and J genes are TRBV5-8 and TRBJ2-7; 7 bases match TRBD1. This CDR3 spans 15 amino acids. Trimming took 4 bases from V and 0 from J; bases not matched to a gene: 7. Germline CDR1 is SGHTS and CDR2 is YDEGEE. CDR3 in amino acids: CASSRQGITSYEQYF. CDR3 DNA sequence: TGTGCCAGCAGCCGACAGGGAATAACCTCCTACGAGCAGTACTTC.

For this clonotype: One end of the junction fails to match germline, which may point to a read error. The CDR3, as DNA: TGCAGCGCCCAAAGGGGCTCGCAAGAGAGCCAGTACTTC. Translating it yields CSAQRGSQESQYF. This chain connects TRBV29-1 to TRBJ2-5, with D possibly TRBD1 on 5 matching bases. CDR1 and CDR2 (germline): SQVTM, ANQGSEA. The CDR3 has 13 residues. Full variable domain (outside the CDR3, taken from reference TRBV29-1 and TRBJ2-5): SAVISQKPSRDICQRGTSLTIQCQVDSQVTMMFWYRQQPGQSLTLIATANQGSEATYESGFVIDKFPISRPNLTFSTLTVSNMSPEDSSIYLCSAQRGSQESQYFGPGTRLLVL.

V is TRBV20-1 and J is TRBJ1-1, with D perhaps matching TRBD1 (6 bases). The CDR3 covers 15 residues. The germline V and J ends were trimmed by 1 base and 0 bases, with 12 bases remaining between them. The germline V gene has CDR1 DFQATT and CDR2 SNEGSKA (reference sequence). The CDR3: CSARVEGGLNTEAFF. The DNA of the CDR3 is TGCAGTGCTAGAGTGGAGGGGGGCTTGAACACTGAAGCTTTCTTT.

This clonotype appeared a few times. The genes are TRBV5-1 and TRBJ1-1; the match to TRBD1 covers 7 bases. The length of the CDR3 is 15 residues. J gave up 2 bases and V 3 bases, and 7 bases lay outside the gene matches. The germline CDR1 and CDR2 sequences are SGHRS and YFSETQ. CDR3 in DNA: TGCGCCAGCAGCTCATCCGACAGGGTAAACACTGAAGCTTTCTTT. As protein: CASSSSDRVNTEAFF.